The 27 T cell receptor beta chains below all came from one sample that was sequenced in a study of blood T cell repertoires in COVID-19. The method was immunoSEQ multiplex PCR; TCRdb's version includes in-frame clones alone and lacks a portion of them. This table has approximately 260,000 clones, around 87% appearing once. Input material: peripheral blood. The receptor source for this set is a woman aged 60 to 75 with COVID-19, enrolled during active disease.

The chain combines TRBV27 with TRBJ1-1; D unresolved. Trimming cost V 2 bases and J 4 bases, with 11 bases left between them. This CDR3 region has 14 residues. Per germline, CDR1 MNHEY and CDR2 SMNVEV (reference sequence). CDR3 region: CASSLQYEGTEAFF. The CDR3 DNA sequence: TGTGCCAGCAGTTTACAATACGAGGGCACTGAAGCTTTCTTT.

The chain is built from TRBV20-1 and TRBJ2-3, with 15 bases lining up with TRBD2. Germline V gene lookup returns CDR1 DFQATT and CDR2 SNEGSKA (reference sequence). The CDR3 spans 19 residues. The junction had 13 bases not matched to a gene; V was cut back by 3 bases and J by 3 bases. The chain's CDR3 is CSASAGTSGGLQGTDTQYF. In nucleotides, the CDR3 is TGCAGTGCTAGTGCCGGGACTAGCGGGGGGCTGCAAGGGACAGATACGCAGTATTTT.

V usage is TRBV7-2 and J usage is TRBJ2-4; possible D gene TRBD1, 6 bases. Germline V gene lookup returns CDR1 SGHTA and CDR2 FQGNSA. CDR3 length: 15 amino acids. V shed 5 bases and J shed 0 bases, with 11 bases lying between them. CDR3: CASSLQGIAKNIQYF. For the CDR3, the DNA is TGTGCCAGCAGCCTACAGGGAATAGCCAAAAACATTCAGTACTTC. Full variable domain (outside the CDR3, taken from reference TRBV7-2 and TRBJ2-4): GAGVSQSPSNKVTEKGKDVELRCDPISGHTALYWYRQSLGQGLEFLIYFQGNSAPDKSGLPSDRFSAERTGGSVSTLTIQRTQQEDSAVYLCASSLQGIAKNIQYFGAGTRLSVL.

This sequence joins TRBV11-2 and TRBJ2-7; a weak D match, TRBD2 (5 bases). CDR1 is SGHAT and CDR2 is FQNNGV in the germline V gene. The CDR3 loop spans 16 amino acids. With 3 bases removed from V and 0 bases from J, the gap between germline ends came to 15 bases. CDR3 loop: CASSFYGGLSSYEQYF. CDR3 nucleotide sequence: TGTGCCAGCAGCTTTTACGGCGGGCTAAGCTCCTACGAGCAGTACTTC.

The chain recombines TRBV2 with TRBJ2-3; the match to TRBD2 covers 7 bases. Germline V CDR1 and CDR2: SNHLY, FYNNEI. The CDR3 loop spans 15 amino acids. The V and J ends lost 4 bases and 1 base, in that order; junction bases with no gene match: 5. Here the CDR3 reads CASSVGGLGTDTQYF. The CDR3 bases are TGTGCCAGCAGTGTGGGGGGGTTGGGCACAGATACGCAGTATTTT.

The chain carries TRBV30 and TRBJ1-5; TRBD1 aligns across 7 bases. The CDR3 totals 11 residues. Germline V lookup: CDR1 GTSNPN, CDR2 SVGIG (reference sequence). Losses at the gene ends were 2 bases for V and 14 bases for J; bases not matched to a gene: 6. In DNA, the CDR3 is TGTGCCTGGAGTACAACAGGGGCCGAGCATTTT. The encoded protein is CAWSTTGAEHF.

The genes are TRBV19 and TRBJ2-3; no reliable D call. The germline V and J ends were trimmed by 1 base and 6 bases, with 11 bases remaining between them. The CDR3 length is 14 residues. Germline V gives CDR1 LNHDA, CDR2 SQIVND (reference sequence). This CDR3 reads CASSIVAAGDTQYF. CDR3 DNA sequence: TGTGCCAGTAGTATAGTGGCAGCCGGGGATACGCAGTATTTT.

This chain connects TRBV5-4 to TRBJ2-5, with a weak D call TRBD1 (5 bases). The CDR3 contains 14 residues. The germline gives CDR1 SGHNT, CDR2 YYREEE (reference sequence). V gave up 0 bases and J gave up 4 bases, with 10 bases separating them. The CDR3 loop reads CASSLAGLRETQYF. The DNA of the CDR3 is TGTGCCAGCAGCTTGGCAGGGCTACGAGAGACCCAGTACTTC.

The chain is built from TRBV5-4 and TRBJ2-7; no reliable D call. From germline, CDR1 is SGHNT and CDR2 YYREEE (reference sequence). The V gene lost 2 bases and the J gene lost 6 bases, with 30 bases spanning the gap. This CDR3 has 19 amino acids. The CDR3 loop reads CASSLPTLPSPDTTGEQYF. The CDR3 DNA is TGTGCCAGCAGCTTACCGACACTTCCATCTCCTGACACCACCGGCGAGCAGTACTTC. Based on the CDR3 plus reference TRBV5-4 and TRBJ2-7, the full variable domain is ETGVTQSPTHLIKTRGQQVTLRCSSQSGHNTVSWYQQALGQGPQFIFQYYREEENGRGNFPPRFSGLQFPNYSSELNVNALELDDSALYLCASSLPTLPSPDTTGEQYFGPGTRLTVT.

The V call is TRBV12-3 or TRBV12-4, the J call TRBJ2-1; D is ambiguous. The V end was cut by 7 bases, the J end by 4 bases, with 8 bases between. This CDR3 is 12 amino acids long. Here the CDR3 DNA reads TGTGCCAGCAAGTTAGAGTACAATGAGCAGTTCTTC. It codes for CASKLEYNEQFF.

The DNA of the CDR3 is TGTGCCAGTAGTATGGGGGCGGCTGGCTACACCTTC. It specifies CASSMGAAGYTF. The V call is TRBV19, the J call TRBJ1-2; tentatively, D is TRBD1 (6 bases). Germline V gives CDR1 LNHDA, CDR2 SQIVND (reference sequence). The V and J ends lost 3 bases and 7 bases respectively, with 9 bases between them. CDR3 length equals 12 residues.

The gene calls are TRBV6-5 and TRBJ2-7; TRBD1 aligns across 9 bases. Germline-derived CDR1 and CDR2 are MNHEY and SVGAGI. The CDR3 has 13 amino acids. The V gene end was trimmed by 6 bases and the J gene end by 2 bases; junction bases not matched to a gene: 2. The CDR3, as DNA: TGTGCCAGCAGGGACAGGGGCCCCTACGAGCAGTACTTC. It is translated as CASRDRGPYEQYF.

The chain links TRBV5-6 to TRBJ1-6; 9 bases agree with TRBD1. The germline CDR1 and CDR2 sequences are SGHDT and YYEEEE. Trimming at V came to 4 bases and at J to 9 bases, leaving 8 bases not matched to a gene. There are 15 residues in the CDR3. CDR3 DNA: TGTGCCAGCAGCCCAACAGGGACAGGGATTTCACCCCTCCACTTT. Translated, it gives CASSPTGTGISPLHF.

This chain connects TRBV19 to TRBJ1-1; 12 bases are a match to TRBD1. The germline V gene has CDR1 LNHDA and CDR2 SQIVND (reference sequence). J was trimmed by 5 bases and V by 3 bases; bases with no gene match: 10. The CDR3 totals 17 residues. The CDR3 protein is CASSILGQGAGGTEAFF. The CDR3 DNA is TGTGCCAGTAGTATTTTGGGACAGGGGGCCGGCGGGACTGAAGCTTTCTTT.

This clone was seen a handful of times. The V call is TRBV5-4, the J call TRBJ1-4; D possibly corresponds to TRBD1 (5 bases). Trimming pared 0 bases from V and 12 bases from J, leaving 9 bases between. The germline CDR1 and CDR2 sequences are SGHNT and YYREEE (reference sequence). The CDR3 length is 12 residues. This CDR3 reads CASSLDAGELFF. CDR3 in DNA: TGTGCCAGCAGCTTGGACGCGGGGGAACTGTTTTTT.

V gene TRBV4-1 combines with J gene TRBJ2-2; the D gene is possibly TRBD2 (6 bases). Germline CDR1 is MGHRA and CDR2 is YSYEKL. The CDR3 contains 19 residues. V was shortened by 2 bases and J by 6 bases, with 25 bases between the two germline ends. The CDR3 spells CASSQPVGWSGPRPGELFF. In DNA form, the CDR3 reads TGCGCCAGCAGCCAACCCGTTGGTTGGAGCGGGCCCAGACCCGGGGAGCTGTTTTTT.

The genes are TRBV4-1 and TRBJ1-6, with TRBD1 identical over 10 bases. Germline CDR1 reads MGHRA; CDR2 reads YSYEKL. This CDR3 is 15 amino acids long. Trimming cost V 4 bases and J 7 bases; bases outside gene matches: 4. The CDR3 sequence: CASSPRDRGNSPLHF. The CDR3 nucleotides are TGCGCCAGCAGCCCGCGGGACAGGGGAAATTCACCCCTCCACTTT.

The gene calls are TRBV20-1 and TRBJ1-1, with a weak D call TRBD1 (5 bases). The V end was cut by 2 bases, the J end by 8 bases, with 9 bases between. Germline values: CDR1 DFQATT, CDR2 SNEGSKA (reference sequence). The length of the CDR3 is 11 residues. In DNA form, the CDR3 reads TGCAGTGCTAGACTAACAGGAGAAGCTTTCTTT. It yields the protein CSARLTGEAFF.

The chain joins TRBV11-2 to TRBJ2-3; D might be TRBD2 (6 bases). Trimming took off 1 base at V and 4 bases at J, with 12 bases between the two ends. The V gene's germline CDR1 is SGHAT and CDR2 FQNNGV. The CDR3 has 15 amino acids. The CDR3 region has the DNA TGTGCCAGCAGCTTAGGGCCCGGGGGTCCAGATACGCAGTATTTT. Its protein product is CASSLGPGGPDTQYF. Filled out from reference TRBV11-2 and TRBJ2-3, the complete variable domain reads EAGVAQSPRYKIIEKRQSVAFWCNPISGHATLYWYQQILGQGPKLLIQFQNNGVVDDSQLPKDRFSAERLKGVDSTLKIQPAKLEDSAVYLCASSLGPGGPDTQYFGPGTRLTVL.

This chain links TRBV10-3 with TRBJ2-1; D is unresolved. The V gene lost 4 bases and the J gene lost 4 bases, with 11 bases spanning the gap. The CDR3 sequence is 14 residues long. Germline assignment: CDR1 ENHRY and CDR2 SYGVKD. CDR3 nucleotides: TGTGCCATCAGTGCAGATGGAGAGTACAATGAGCAGTTCTTC. Translating it yields CAISADGEYNEQFF.

The J gene is TRBJ2-1, the V gene TRBV10-3, with D possibly being TRBD1 (6 bases). The germline V gene has CDR1 ENHRY and CDR2 SYGVKD. The CDR3 totals 16 residues. The V end was cut by 4 bases, the J end by 0 bases, with 13 bases between. Here the CDR3 reads CAISGNRASSYNEQFF. DNA of the CDR3: TGTGCCATCAGTGGTAACAGGGCGAGCTCCTACAATGAGCAGTTCTTC.

The V gene is TRBV24-1, the J gene TRBJ2-3; D possibly corresponds to TRBD1 (6 bases). The CDR3 runs 14 residues. Trimming stripped 6 bases from V and 0 bases from J, with 9 bases between. The germline V gene encodes CDR1 KGHDR and CDR2 SFDVKD. Here the CDR3 DNA reads TGTGCCACCAGTAGGACAGATAGCACAGATACGCAGTATTTT. Its translation is CATSRTDSTDTQYF.

V and J are TRBV5-6 and TRBJ2-7; no definite D call. With 1 base removed from V and 5 bases from J, the gap between germline ends came to 7 bases. This CDR3 has 12 amino acids. Per germline, CDR1 SGHDT and CDR2 YYEEEE. CDR3 in amino acids: CASSLLSNEQYF. The CDR3 DNA sequence: TGTGCCAGCAGCTTGTTATCTAACGAGCAGTACTTC.

In DNA, the CDR3 is TGCAGTGCTAGTATGCCCGGGGTTTACGGCTACACCTTC. It encodes CSASMPGVYGYTF. This chain links TRBV20-1 with TRBJ1-2; the D is unclear. V was clipped by 3 bases and J by 8 bases, with 16 bases between them. The CDR3 contains 13 residues. Germline CDR1 and CDR2: DFQATT and SNEGSKA (reference sequence).

This CDR3 reads CASSQERASGEQYF. CDR3 DNA: TGCGCCAGCAGCCAAGAGAGAGCGTCAGGGGAGCAGTACTTC. The rearrangement links TRBV4-3 to TRBJ2-7; possible D gene TRBD1, 5 bases. Trimming left V 0 bases short and J 7 bases short, with 13 bases between. Germline CDR1 is LGHNA and CDR2 is YSLEER. The CDR3 is 14 amino acids.

The rearrangement joins TRBV5-6 to TRBJ1-1; D unresolved. This CDR3 spans 13 amino acids. V was pared by 4 bases and J by 6 bases, with 13 bases between. Germline assignment: CDR1 SGHDT and CDR2 YYEEEE. The CDR3 reads CASSPGHRAEAFF. Written as DNA, the CDR3 is TGTGCCAGCAGCCCCGGCCACAGAGCTGAAGCTTTCTTT.

V gene TRBV2 combines with J gene TRBJ1-5; 8 nucleotides align to TRBD1. J was trimmed by 5 bases and V by 10 bases; bases with no gene match: 10. The length of the CDR3 is 14 residues. Germline V CDR1 and CDR2: SNHLY, FYNNEI. CDR3 in amino acids: CATAQGAIDQPQHF. CDR3 in DNA: TGTGCCACCGCTCAGGGGGCGATCGATCAGCCCCAGCATTTT.